In its sample, the clone carrying this TCR beta chain was seen a few times. The antigen remains undetermined. MiXCR, run by TCRdb on the RT-PCR reads, gives a single entry per CDR3 protein. The sample records roughly 650,000 distinct CDR3 sequences, roughly 14% being singletons. This record comes from a study of response to subunit inactivated influenza vaccine. Study results and caveats: The study's authors posited that every seasonal influenza vaccination enlists few new T cells.

Germline CDR1 is KGHSH and CDR2 is LQKENI. This CDR3 has 16 amino acids. The V end was cut by 1 base, the J end by 2 bases, with 13 bases between. The input for sequencing was PBMCs from blood, taken 11 to 12 days after vaccination. This chain uses TRBV18 with TRBJ2-3, with D possibly TRBD2 on 5 matching bases. The sequence was obtained from a man between 50 and 59 years old who received an inactivated influenza vaccine. CDR3 region: CASSPLLGHDTDTQYF. The DNA for the CDR3 is TGTGCCAGCTCACCACTACTAGGTCATGACACAGATACGCAGTATTTT.